This paragraph covers one TCR beta chain sequence. Its recognized antigen is unknown. There are no base qualities to consult, and no much larger clone falls within one base. This record belongs to a study of cytomegalovirus exposure and HLA in healthy donors (TCRdb year 2017). Looking at the study overall: In an earlier analysis of 587 of the donors, 276 Gb of sequence data and about 110 million unique TCR beta sequences from about 179 million T cells were reported. A later genetic analysis used genome-wide SNP genotypes for 398 of the 666 donors, treating that subset as a discovery cohort. Donor age, sex, ethnicity and CMV serostatus were collected together with the repertoire data. A separate validation cohort of approximately 130 different subjects was used in addition to the roughly 700-subject first cohort. The study profiled the T cell repertoires of 550 to 700 subjects by immunosequencing and related them to cytomegalovirus serostatus. About five DR-DQ haplotypes were handled as single units for association and clustering, since linkage in the cohort was strong. The aim of the study was to test whether cataloging public T cell receptors could identify signatures of past pathogen exposure. On average, around 200,000 unique TCR beta nucleotide sequences were sequenced per donor among more than 350 genotyped donors of the cohort, with about 17% of those sequences being non-productive. All discovery cohort repertoires had been generated using a single sequencing platform. The later analysis used no new phenotypic data to find candidate immune exposures, relying instead on TCR beta sequences and their occurrence across donors. In a later analysis, previously published TCR beta repertoires from some 640 donors were re-analyzed and high-resolution HLA genotyping was added so that TCR occurrence patterns could be studied. Of the 398 genotyped donors, approximately 82% fell in the genetic ancestry cluster associated with self-reported Caucasian donors. The study combined high-throughput TCR immunosequencing, statistical association of individual TCRs with disease status, and machine learning to predict cytomegalovirus infection status. The number of typed donors differed by locus: roughly 620-630 for A, B, C, DRB1 and DQB1; about 520 for DQA1; 600 to 610 for DPA1; and some 450 for DPB1. An earlier analysis of roughly 600 of the donors used high-throughput TCR beta sequencing to judge whether each TCR beta V gene segment behaved as functional or pseudogenic. HLA typing covered class I and class II loci at four-digit resolution. Approximately 310 gigabases of sequencing data and 70 million to 100 million unique TCR sequences made up an early release that covered several hundred HLA-typed donors. The full study reports these points: Because HLA typing was missing for some donors at each locus, association tests included only the typed subset. Several of the top co-occurrence clusters appeared to be linked to parvovirus B19, influenza, CMV and Epstein-Barr virus, according to a later analysis. Most TCR sequences were seen in very few donors, while some public TCRs were found in many individuals. Broadly in line with IMGT annotations, most TCR beta V segments showed up in productive rearrangements about 90% or about 30% of the time in an earlier analysis of 450 to 600 of the donors. The authors suggested that the approach could potentially be generalized to other disease states and immunological phenotypes. In a later analysis, HLA-associated TCR beta chains were found to be more clonally expanded and to have lower generation probabilities than equally common non-associated chains. Strong co-occurrence of HLA alleles, especially DR and DQ, made assigning TCR associations to individual alleles difficult. A few of the identified cytomegalovirus-associated TCR beta chains were confirmed in vitro to be specific for cytomegalovirus antigens. A total of roughly 160 TCR beta chains were listed by the study as associated with cytomegalovirus. The earlier analysis of some 560 of the donors excluded approximately 17 rarely observed V segments, including chromosome 9 orphons, because counts were too low. In a later genetic analysis, fewer N-insertions in productive TCRs were reported among donors in an Asian-associated ancestry cluster than the roughly 640-donor mean. Correlated functional status among segregating V segments might be attributable to linkage disequilibrium, but an unknown experimental factor could not be ruled out. At a false discovery rate of 0.05, a later analysis linked some 18,000 TCR beta sequences to specific HLA alleles. A further reported finding was that TCR beta sequences accurately predicted the HLA-A and HLA-B alleles for most subjects in the first cohort. Because the 87-base-pair reads could not distinguish some IMGT-functional V segments, including TRBV6-2 and TRBV6-3, those segments were excluded. In a later analysis, most CMV-associated TCR beta chains were found to appear HLA-restricted, with HLA associations seemingly driven largely by CMV exposure. According to a later analysis, TCR association rates differed among HLA loci, with DRB1 alleles showing the most associated TCRs and HLA-C alleles showing the fewest. Only TCR beta chains were sequenced in this cohort, and the absence of alpha or paired-chain data limited detectable features. In both the original and validation cohorts, the classifier was reported to diagnose cytomegalovirus status with high specificity and sensitivity. V-gene and J-gene trimming of TCR beta chains was associated with a missense DCLRE1C variant in a later genetic analysis, and the association was replicated in an independent cohort. For the cohort, immune exposure information was limited to CMV serostatus. The presence/absence analyses assumed that sequencing depth was roughly uniform across donors, and that assumption may not be true. A cluster of highly shared sequence variants was judged likely to be a technical artifact of the sequencing pipeline.

Taken from cysteine to phenylalanine, the CDR3 has 14 residues. The entry retains the CDR3 DNA only, 42 bases that are in frame from base 1. V gives up 5 bases and J gives up 4 bases, and the segment between their germline ends measures 11 bases. Based on the germline V gene (reference sequence), the CDR1 and CDR2 sequences are LNHDA and SQIVND. The cohort consisted of 650 to 850 healthy bone marrow donors. At the time of sampling, all cohort members were nominally healthy, though unrecorded immune exposures were likely present. Of the approximately 700 cohort members, 250 to 300 had a positive CMV serostatus and approximately 370 had a negative one, while no CMV serostatus was recorded for the donor. Each donor provided a peripheral blood sample, and peripheral blood mononuclear cells were used for TCR beta sequencing. The Qiagen DNeasy Blood Extraction Kit was used to extract genomic DNA from the blood cell samples.

The method behind the library was the immunoSEQ multiplex PCR assay. For the multiplex PCR, a mixture combining 60 forward primers for TCR Vbeta segments and 13 reverse primers for TCR Jbeta segments was used. The CDR3 region of rearranged TCR beta genes was amplified from genomic DNA by a multiplex PCR assay. The amplified TCR beta libraries were sequenced on the Illumina HiSeq System as 87-base-pair reads. The paper's data handling went like this. A later analysis tallied 75 million to 95 million unique TCR beta chains across the 666 repertoires, and around 12 million of those chains were shared by two or more donors. A nearest-neighbor algorithm error-corrected the raw reads and collapsed the reads into unique sequences, merging closely related sequences to remove PCR and sequencing errors. To assign V, D and J gene segments, CDR3 sequences were aligned to IMGT reference sequences. For a sequence to be retained, a match of at least six nucleotides to both a V gene segment and a J gene segment was required. A rearrangement counted as productive if the CDR3 had no stop codons and remained in frame with V and J, and every other rearrangement counted as non-productive. Following IMGT convention, CDR3 was defined as the stretch from the second conserved V-encoded cysteine up to the conserved J-encoded phenylalanine. The earlier analysis of approximately 500 of the donors excluded sequences that lacked an unambiguous match to a single V gene segment. In an earlier analysis of a few hundred of the donors, V segments were called functional above 56.7% productive rearrangements and were called segregating when the between-donor standard deviation exceeded 5%. A statistical classification framework was built to diagnose cytomegalovirus status from the catalog of TCR beta chain sequences. In a later analysis, V and J genes were assigned by comparing TCR nucleotide sequences against IMGT/GENE-DB human TR gene sequences. Using the TCRdist pipeline, a later analysis assigned CDR3 sequences along with most-parsimonious VDJ recombination scenarios. In a later analysis, each TCR beta chain was defined by its CDR3 amino acid sequence together with its V-gene family, and reads without a unique V-gene family were excluded. A later analysis removed several hundred highly shared, low-generation-probability nucleotide sequences to deal with suspected cross-contamination and a sequencing artifact. In a later analysis, a clonal expansion index for each public chain was calculated from normalized within-repertoire ranks of inferred template counts. Generation probabilities in a later analysis came from a VDJ recombination model fitted to out-of-frame rearrangements, and those results were checked against IGoR. In a later analysis, hypergeometric tests were used to score TCR-TCR, TCR-HLA and TCR-CMV co-occurrence, with a repertoire-size bias correction applied to TCR pairs. To estimate false discovery rates, a later analysis permuted the HLA or CMV assignments 20 times. In a later analysis, co-occurring TCRs were grouped with DBSCAN, and TCRdist sequence similarity was added when clustering was performed within HLA-allele-positive subsets. Co-occurrence clustering excluded repertoires with fewer than 30,000 or more than 120,000 public chains, plus five with anomalous nucleotide sharing. TCRdb stores this immuneACCESS table with in-frame sequences only. Part of the clones is absent; in the studies checked, under half of the shortfall reflects unresolved V genes, and no reason is known for the rest. V, J and clone size reflect that table, while D and trimming were determined from the DNA. This sample gives 70,000 to 95,000 clones in total; around 79% of them show up just once. The ten largest account for roughly an eighth of the sample.

Recombination connected TRBV19 to TRBJ1-4; no D segment can be confidently identified. The sequencing input was PBMCs. The receptor was isolated from a human donor in good health. The CDR3 has the sequence CASSSRSFNEKLFF. The DNA reads TGTGCCAGTAGTTCCCGGAGCTTTAATGAAAAACTGTTTTTT.